These T cell receptor beta chains were read from a single sample in a study of prognosis after radiotherapy for stage I lung cancer. Via MiXCR, TCRdb re-called the multiplex PCR reads, giving one row per CDR3 protein. The table lists 25,000 to 35,000 distinct CDR3 sequences, 40% to 60% of them singletons. The specimen was PBMCs, collected before or after stereotactic body radiation therapy (not recorded which). The receptors derive from a donor aged 50 or older with non-small cell lung cancer. Each CDR3 is given with its conserved first and last residue. A D gene is named only where the DNA matches it firmly. Rows may omit the clone size; those that give it use once, few, many or a size class.

>few|TRBV20-1|NA|14|TRBJ2-5
TGCAGTGCTAGAGATTTAGGGGGTCAAGAGACCCAGTACTTC
CSARDLGGQETQYF
>few|TRBV11-2|NA|14|TRBJ2-7
TGTGCCACCAGCCTTCGACAGTGGGCCTACGAGCAGTACTTC
CATSLRQWAYEQYF
>NA|TRBV29-1|NA|12|TRBJ1-2
TGCAGCGTTTTTGCTTACGACTATGGCTACACCTTC
CSVFAYDYGYTF
>NA|TRBV12-3/TRBV12-4|NA|13|TRBJ1-6
TGTGCAAGCAGTTCCGGCGAATACTCACCCCTCCACTTT
CASSSGEYSPLHF
>NA|TRBV15|NA|14|TRBJ1-4
TGTGCCACCAGCAGATGGGGGCAGGGTGAAAAACTGTTTTTT
CATSRWGQGEKLFF
>many|TRBV6-2/TRBV6-3|NA|10|TRBJ2-5
TGTGCCAGCAGTCGGGAGACCCAGTACTTC
CASSRETQYF
>NA|TRBV6-5|NA|17|TRBJ2-5
TGTGCCAGCAGTTACTCGAGGGCGGGGAGAGACGAAGAGACCCAGTACTTC
CASSYSRAGRDEETQYF
>many|TRBV14|TRBD2|14|TRBJ2-1
TGTGCCAGCAGCCAACTAGCGGCCTACAATGAGCAGTTCTTC
CASSQLAAYNEQFF
>medium-sized|TRBV28|TRBD2|19|TRBJ2-3
TGTGCCAGCAGTTTTCCCCCAACCACTAGCGGGTTTAGCACAGATACGCAGTATTTT
CASSFPPTTSGFSTDTQYF
>NA|TRBV12-3/TRBV12-4|NA|13|TRBJ2-1
TGTGCCAGCAGTTTAAGGTTAGACAATGAGCAGTTCTTC
CASSLRLDNEQFF
>many|TRBV6-1|NA|14|TRBJ2-7
TGTGCCAGCAGTGGGGTATTAGAATCCTACGAGCAGTACTTC
CASSGVLESYEQYF
>many|TRBV28|NA|14|TRBJ2-1
TGTGCCAGCAGTAATCTAGGCACCTACAATGAGCAGTTCTTC
CASSNLGTYNEQFF
>many|TRBV4-3|NA|16|TRBJ2-6
TGCGCCAGCAGCCAAGGGGAGAGCTCTGGGGCCAACGTCCTGACTTTC
CASSQGESSGANVLTF
>medium-sized|TRBV24-1|NA|15|TRBJ2-6
TGTGCCACCAGTGATCAGTCCGGCGGGGCCAACGTCCTGACTTTC
CATSDQSGGANVLTF
>many|TRBV12-3/TRBV12-4|NA|13|TRBJ1-1
TGTGCCAGCAGTTTAGCCGAGGGCACTGAAGCTTTCTTT
CASSLAEGTEAFF
>NA|TRBV7-2|NA|15|TRBJ1-5
TGTGCCAGCAGCTTTGTGGCCACATATCCTGGGCACCAGCATTTT
CASSFVATYPGHQHF
>medium-sized|TRBV6-1|TRBD1|14|TRBJ2-7
TGTGCCAGCAGCCCCGGGGACAGCTCCTACGAGCAGTACTTC
CASSPGDSSYEQYF
>NA|TRBV12-3/TRBV12-4|NA|18|TRBJ2-3
TGTGCCAGCAGTTTAGGGGCAAATGAGAGGACCAGCACAGATACGAAGTATTTT
CASSLGANERTSTDTKYF
>many|TRBV19|NA|15|TRBJ2-7
TGTGCCAGTAGTATTAGTCGGGGGGCGAACTACGAGCAGTACTTC
CASSISRGANYEQYF
>NA|TRBV6-1|NA|12|TRBJ2-7
TGTGCCAGCACTGGGGTGGCCTACGAGCAGTACTTC
CASTGVAYEQYF
>NA|TRBV12-3/TRBV12-4|TRBD2|20|TRBJ2-1
TGTGCCAGCAGTACCGGGACTAGCGGTAGTGAGGTGGGATCCTACAATGAGCAGTTCTTC
CASSTGTSGSEVGSYNEQFF
>medium-sized|TRBV11-3|NA|12|TRBJ1-1
TGTGCCAGCAGCTTATCCACTGGCCATGCTTTCTTT
CASSLSTGHAFF
>many|TRBV9|NA|15|TRBJ2-7
TGTGCCAGCAGCGTAGAGGGGGGGTCCTCCTACGAGCAGTACTTC
CASSVEGGSSYEQYF
>NA|TRBV7-9|NA|15|TRBJ2-1
TGTGCCAGCAACCGGTGCGGGTCTATCTCAAATGAGCAGTTCTTC
CASNRCGSISNEQFF
>NA|TRBV20-1|NA|15|TRBJ2-1
TGCAGTGCTAGAATCGTGCGGGATTGGATCAATGAGCAGTTCTTC
CSARIVRDWINEQFF
>NA|TRBV5-5|NA|14|TRBJ2-7
TGTGCCAGCAGGCAAACAGGGTTGTCCTACGAGCAGTACTTC
CASRQTGLSYEQYF